The source of this T cell receptor (beta chain) is a study of T cell responses to AZD1222 COVID-19 vaccine. The study, taken as a whole, reports: Clonal diversity may have been underestimated in mostly white British donors. In all cases, repertoires were sampled only after the peak T cell response. Of spike-specific TCRs, nearly half reportedly target regions left unmutated in variants. Spike-specific TCR breadth and depth both grew after two AZD1222 doses.

This CDR3 comprises 16 residues. Trimming cost V 3 bases and J 0 bases; bases outside gene matches: 5. Germline-derived CDR1 and CDR2 are SGHRS and YFSETQ. A word on this clone: What it binds is not known.

TCRdb's copy holds only in-frame clones and misses some; the assay was immunoSEQ multiplex PCR. The table has 100,000 to 120,000 clones, around 93% seen once; the top ten hold about 3%. The sample was peripheral blood, taken 28 days after the second AZD1222 dose. This receptor was identified in an adult who received the AZD1222 COVID-19 vaccine. The V call is TRBV5-1, the J call TRBJ2-2; 7 bases are shared with TRBD2. The CDR3 spells CASSWGGPSNTGELFF. The CDR3 DNA sequence: TGCGCCAGCAGCTGGGGGGGACCGTCGAACACCGGGGAGCTGTTTTTT. Complete variable domain (other parts from reference TRBV5-1 and TRBJ2-2): KAGVTQTPRYLIKTRGQQVTLSCSPISGHRSVSWYQQTPGQGLQFLFEYFSETQRNKGNFPGRFSGRQFSNSRSEMNVSTLELGDSALYLCASSWGGPSNTGELFFGEGSRLTVL.